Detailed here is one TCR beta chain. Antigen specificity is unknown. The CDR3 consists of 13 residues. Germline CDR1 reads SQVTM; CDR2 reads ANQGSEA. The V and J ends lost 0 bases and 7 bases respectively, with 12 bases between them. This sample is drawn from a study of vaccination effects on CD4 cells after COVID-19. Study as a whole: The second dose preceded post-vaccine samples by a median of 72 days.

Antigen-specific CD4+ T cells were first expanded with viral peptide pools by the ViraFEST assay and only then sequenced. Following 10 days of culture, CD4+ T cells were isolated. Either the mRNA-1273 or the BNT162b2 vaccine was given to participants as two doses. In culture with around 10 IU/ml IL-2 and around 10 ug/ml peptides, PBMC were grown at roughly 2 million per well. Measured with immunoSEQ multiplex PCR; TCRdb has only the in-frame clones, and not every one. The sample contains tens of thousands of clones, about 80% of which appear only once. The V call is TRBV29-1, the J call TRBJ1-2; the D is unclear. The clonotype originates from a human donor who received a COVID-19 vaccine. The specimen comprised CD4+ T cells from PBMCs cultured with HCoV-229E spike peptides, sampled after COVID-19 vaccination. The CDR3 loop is CSVEDPGYGGYTF. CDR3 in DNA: TGCAGCGTTGAAGATCCGGGCTACGGTGGCTACACCTTC.